The 11 T cell receptor beta chains below all came from one sample that was sequenced in a study of blood T cell repertoires in COVID-19. The protocol was immunoSEQ multiplex PCR, while the TCRdb copy is restricted to in-frame clones and leaves out a portion. This table has 200,000 to 300,000 clones, roughly 80% appearing once. Source material: peripheral blood. The receptor source for this set is a woman aged 18-35 years with acute or convalescent COVID-19.

The chain employs TRBV28 and TRBJ1-5; no clear D gene. The CDR3 extends over 17 amino acids. CDR1 is MDHEN, CDR2 SYDVKM, per germline. V lost 3 bases, J lost 0 bases, and 15 bases lay in between. CDR3 coding DNA: TGTGCCAGCAGTTTCGGGTTCGGGGTGGGTAGCAATCAGCCCCAGCATTTT. It codes for CASSFGFGVGSNQPQHF.

This chain uses TRBV5-6 with TRBJ2-1; D perhaps matches TRBD2 (6 bases). The CDR3 runs to 14 residues. Germline V CDR1 and CDR2: SGHDT, YYEEEE. Trimming removed 3 bases from V and 9 bases from J, with 16 bases in between. The CDR3 DNA is TGTGCCAGCAGCTGGAGCCTCGGGAGCGGTGAGCAGTTCTTC. As protein: CASSWSLGSGEQFF. Based on the CDR3 plus reference TRBV5-6 and TRBJ2-1, the full variable domain is DAGVTQSPTHLIKTRGQQVTLRCSPKSGHDTVSWYQQALGQGPQFIFQYYEEEERQRGNFPDRFSGHQFPNYSSELNVNALLLGDSALYLCASSWSLGSGEQFFGPGTRLTVL.

J is TRBJ2-5 and V is TRBV6-6; unclear D gene. This CDR3 region has 11 residues. Germline V lookup: CDR1 MNHNY, CDR2 SVGAGI (reference sequence). Trimming stripped 8 bases from V and 2 bases from J, with 6 bases between. CDR3 coding DNA: TGTGCCAGCGGAGTTCAAGAGACCCAGTACTTC. Translated: CASGVQETQYF.

The rearrangement links TRBV11-3 to TRBJ1-1; D perhaps matches TRBD1 (5 bases). The CDR3 is made up of 13 amino acids. The ends were cut back, 3 bases at V and 1 base at J, with 6 bases in the middle. Per the germline V gene, CDR1 is SGHNT and CDR2 is YENEEA. CDR3: CASSFTGNTEAFF. The CDR3 region has the DNA TGTGCCAGCAGCTTTACAGGGAACACTGAAGCTTTCTTT.

This clone has a single count. The J gene is TRBJ2-1, the V gene TRBV19; TRBD2 matches at 7 bases. Germline values: CDR1 LNHDA, CDR2 SQIVND (reference sequence). There are 15 residues in the CDR3. Unmatched junction bases numbered 11, after V lost 6 bases and J lost 6 bases. In DNA form, the CDR3 reads TGTGCCAGTAGCACTAGCGTTACTTGGGGCAATGAGCAGTTCTTC. Its protein product is CASSTSVTWGNEQFF.

The gene calls are TRBV30 and TRBJ1-3; D uncertain. CDR1 and CDR2 (germline): GTSNPN, SVGIG (reference sequence). V gave up 3 bases and J gave up 2 bases, with 11 bases separating them. The CDR3 spans 14 residues. This CDR3 is CAWREGFAGNTIYF. As DNA, the CDR3 is TGTGCCTGGAGGGAGGGTTTCGCTGGAAACACCATATATTTT.

This clone was seen only once. The chain recombines TRBV13 with TRBJ2-7; 8 nucleotides match TRBD2. This CDR3 spans 13 amino acids. CDR1 PRHDT and CDR2 FYEKMQ come from the germline V gene (reference sequence). J gave up 0 bases and V 5 bases, and 0 bases lay outside the gene matches. CDR3 protein: CASSRGGSYEQYF. CDR3 sequence (DNA): TGTGCCAGCAGCCGGGGGGGCTCCTACGAGCAGTACTTC. The whole variable domain, filled in from reference TRBV13 and TRBJ2-7, reads AAGVIQSPRHLIKEKRETATLKCYPIPRHDTVYWYQQGPGQDPQFLISFYEKMQSDKGSIPDRFSAQQFSDYHSELNMSSLELGDSALYFCASSRGGSYEQYFGPGTRLTVT.

The chain employs TRBV28 and TRBJ1-6, with unresolved D. Trimming removed 4 bases at V and 4 bases at J, with 17 bases between. CDR3 size: 17 residues. Germline-derived CDR1 and CDR2 are MDHEN and SYDVKM. The DNA for the CDR3 is TGTGCCAGCAGTTCCCCCGCCACTACCTATTATAATTCACCCCTCCACTTT. As protein: CASSSPATTYYNSPLHF.

The V gene is TRBV2, the J gene TRBJ2-5; the D gene is possibly TRBD1 (5 bases). Trimming took 7 bases from V and 4 from J, leaving 10 bases between them. Germline-derived CDR1 and CDR2 are SNHLY and FYNNEI. The CDR3 loop spans 12 amino acids. The CDR3 DNA reads as TGTGCCAGCACCAGGGTGCGAGAGACCCAGTACTTC. Its protein product is CASTRVRETQYF.

The chain has TRBV5-8 and TRBJ1-5, with D perhaps TRBD1 (5 bases). The germline V gene encodes CDR1 SGHTS and CDR2 YDEGEE. V was cut by 2 bases and J by 1 base, with 10 bases left in between. The CDR3 has 15 residues. The CDR3 here is CASSFKGQSNQPQHF. Here the CDR3 DNA reads TGTGCCAGCAGCTTTAAGGGGCAGAGCAATCAGCCCCAGCATTTT. Based on the CDR3 plus reference TRBV5-8 and TRBJ1-5, the full variable domain is EAGVTQSPTHLIKTRGQQATLRCSPISGHTSVYWYQQALGLGLQFLLWYDEGEERNRGNFPPRFSGRQFPNYSSELNVNALELEDSALYLCASSFKGQSNQPQHFGDGTRLSIL.

The V gene is TRBV5-1, the J gene TRBJ2-1, with TRBD2 matching over 8 bases. Germline CDR1 and CDR2: SGHRS and YFSETQ. With V trimmed by 5 bases and J by 3 bases, 1 base remained unmatched. This CDR3 is built from 13 residues. CDR3 in amino acids: CASSSGIYNEQFF. As DNA, the CDR3 is TGCGCCAGCAGTAGCGGGATCTACAATGAGCAGTTCTTC.